The rows below give T cell receptor beta chains drawn from one sample of a study of human T cells and chemical hapten exposure. TCRdb re-derived calls from the RACE reads in MiXCR, one entry per CDR3 protein. The sample includes over 35,000 distinct CDR3 sequences, 9.5% to 15% of them seen just once. This sample comprised whole blood, obtained in connection with sensitization to the hapten diphenylcyclopropenone (DPC). The receptors were gathered from a middle-aged woman with alopecia areata. Some clones in this sample may be carry-over from other donors' samples. Both conserved end residues are part of each CDR3. A D gene is named only where the DNA matches it firmly. Only part of the rows carry a size: once, few, many, or a class if the clone is expanded.

d_call j_call clone_size v_call cdr3_nt cdr3_aa
NA TRBJ2-4 many TRBV11-2 TGTGCCAGCAGCTTAACGCTAGCCCAAAACATTCAGTACTTC CASSLTLAQNIQYF
NA TRBJ1-1 many TRBV28 TGTGCCAGCAGTTTATCGGGGAACACTGAAGCTTTCTTT CASSLSGNTEAFF
TRBD1 TRBJ1-4 NA TRBV28 TGTGCCAGCAGTTCGCCCGGGACAGGGAATGAAAAACTGTTTTTT CASSSPGTGNEKLFF
NA TRBJ2-7 few TRBV18 TGTGCCAGCTCACCACCTGTCAGAACCTACGAGCAGTACTTC CASSPPVRTYEQYF
NA TRBJ2-7 few TRBV28 TGTGCCTCAGCGAACAGCGGCCCCTACGAGCAGTACTTC CASANSGPYEQYF
NA TRBJ1-1 many TRBV19 TGTGCCAGTAGTATTATAGATAGAAACACTGAAGCTTTCTTT CASSIIDRNTEAFF
NA TRBJ1-1 many TRBV28 TGTGCCAGCAGTTTGCAGGGTTCAGCTTTCTTT CASSLQGSAFF
NA TRBJ2-7 many TRBV7-3 TGTGTCAGCAGCTTACTGCCCTCGCGTGAGCAGTACTTC CVSSLLPSREQYF
NA TRBJ2-7 few TRBV28 TGTGCCAGCACCACCCGGGGTAGCTCCTACGAGCAGTACTTC CASTTRGSSYEQYF
TRBD1 TRBJ2-5 few TRBV4-3 TGCGCCAGCAGCCAGGGGGTCGCGGCAGGGGGAGTAACCCAGTACTTC CASSQGVAAGGVTQYF
NA TRBJ2-7 NA TRBV29-1 TGCAGCTGTTCGACAGCTTACGAGCAGTACTTC CSCSTAYEQYF
TRBD1 TRBJ1-6 few TRBV10-3 TGTGCCATCAGTGAGCAGGGGACAGATTCACCCCTCCACTTT CAISEQGTDSPLHF
NA TRBJ2-5 few TRBV9 TGTGCCAGCAGCGTAGGAGGACGGGGAGGCGGCGAGACCCAGTACTTC CASSVGGRGGGETQYF
NA TRBJ1-2 many TRBV6-6 TGTGCCAGCAGTTACGGGGGGGCAAACTATGGCTACACCTTC CASSYGGANYGYTF
TRBD1 TRBJ2-1 few TRBV5-1 TGCGCCAGCAGCTTGCCGGGACAGGGTGGCAATGAGCAGTTCTTC CASSLPGQGGNEQFF
NA TRBJ1-2 many TRBV5-1 TGCGCCAGCAGCTTGGGAGGCCACCCTTGGGAAGGCTACACCTTC CASSLGGHPWEGYTF
NA TRBJ2-7 NA TRBV10-3 TGTGCCATCAGCCCTACAGGTCTCGACGAGCAGTACTTC CAISPTGLDEQYF
NA TRBJ1-1 NA TRBV28 TGTGCCAGCAGTTCCTTAGACAGAACGAACACTGAAGCTTTCTTT CASSSLDRTNTEAFF
TRBD1 TRBJ2-7 few TRBV28 TGTGCCAGCAGCCCGGGGGACAGGGGGACCGAGCAGTACTTC CASSPGDRGTEQYF
NA TRBJ1-2 NA TRBV29-1 TGCAGCGTTGAACAGGGTGATGGCTACACCTTC CSVEQGDGYTF
NA TRBJ1-5 NA TRBV15 TGTGCCACCAGCAGAGGTCAGGGAAGAAATCAGCCCCAGCATTTT CATSRGQGRNQPQHF
TRBD2 TRBJ2-1 NA TRBV29-1 TGCAGCGTTGAAGGGCTAGCGGGAGTTGAGCAGTTCTTC CSVEGLAGVEQFF
NA TRBJ2-3 few TRBV3-1 TGTGCCAGCAGCCCCGGATCCGATACGCAGTATTTT CASSPGSDTQYF
NA TRBJ2-3 NA TRBV5-1 TGCGCCAGCAGCTTGGACGGCGGGGGCACAGATACGCAGTATTTT CASSLDGGGTDTQYF
NA TRBJ2-2 many TRBV6-6 TGTGCCAGCAGTACCGCATGGGGAGAGGCCACCGGGGAGCTGTTTTTT CASSTAWGEATGELFF
NA TRBJ2-1 NA TRBV2 TGTGCCAGCAGGGGGACTCTCTACAATGAGCAGTTCTTC CASRGTLYNEQFF
NA TRBJ1-5 many TRBV2 TGTGCCAGCAGTGAAATGGACAGTAGCAATCAGCCCCAGCATTTT CASSEMDSSNQPQHF